This T cell receptor (beta chain) was sequenced for a study of blood T cell repertoires in COVID-19. At the level of the study: From the United States, Italy and Spain came samples of acute and convalescent COVID-19. T cells, B-cell-depleted T cells, or PBMCs provided the cDNA or gDNA that served as material.

In the authors' methods: Estimated nucleated cell counts came from reference gene primer amplification. The assay was immunoSEQ multiplex PCR, and TCRdb's table has in-frame clones only and misses some. For V, J and clone size, that table is used; D and trimming come from the DNA. The table shows 90,000 to 140,000 clones, with roughly 80% occurring only once. In germline, CDR1 is SQVTM, CDR2 ANQGSEA. Losses at the gene ends were 7 bases for V and 4 bases for J; bases not matched to a gene: 8. CDR3 length: 13 amino acids. The gene calls are TRBV29-1 and TRBJ1-1; 8 bases are a match to TRBD1. The sequence was collected from a woman in her seventies with acute or convalescent COVID-19. The sequenced sample consisted of peripheral blood. The CDR3 bases are TGCAGCGCAACAGGGGGTATATTCACTGAAGCTTTCTTT. Protein sequence: CSATGGIFTEAFF. Looking up the rest from reference TRBV29-1 and TRBJ1-1 gives the full variable domain: SAVISQKPSRDICQRGTSLTIQCQVDSQVTMMFWYRQQPGQSLTLIATANQGSEATYESGFVIDKFPISRPNLTFSTLTVSNMSPEDSSIYLCSATGGIFTEAFFGQGTRLTVV.